The present entry profiles one T cell receptor beta chain with its context. The antigen is undetermined. This sample is drawn from a study of shared clonotypes between healthy human individuals. General study findings and limits: Relative to clonotypes present in all four donors, those not shared had lower generation probabilities. Sequencing depth was a factor that was expected to affect clonotype sharing among donors.

Sorted-subset replicate PCRs used 150 to 200 ng of genomic DNA. This amount corresponded to 30,000 to 35,000 T cell genomes. Sequencing used immunoSEQ multiplex PCR; TCRdb keeps in-frame clones, though not all of them. This sample has over a million clones, with approximately 80% found just once. This CDR3 contains 12 residues. V was pared by 0 bases and J by 6 bases, with 5 bases between. Germline values: CDR1 GTSNPN, CDR2 SVGIG (reference sequence). HIV-negative, healthy adults without recent acute infections or vaccinations were the donors. J is TRBJ2-2 and V is TRBV30; D is unclear. This TCR derives from a man between 18 and 29 years old in good health. Some clones in this sample may be carry-over from other donors' samples. Input material: memory CD4+ T cells from PBMCs. The subset is: CD45RA-negative fraction. Here the CDR3 reads CAWSVNPGELFF. CDR3 sequence (DNA): TGTGCCTGGAGTGTAAATCCCGGGGAGCTGTTTTTT.